This TCR beta chain was obtained from a study of a mutant IDH1 vaccine in newly diagnosed glioma. Time point given: baseline, week 1 (first vaccination visit). Treatment meaning: pre-vaccination baseline after standard-of-care therapy. Overall study findings and caveats: Detectable vaccine-induced immune responses arose in around 95% of patients.

As concerns this clone: What it binds is not known.

Trimming stripped 4 bases from V and 4 bases from J, with 3 bases between. Germline V CDR1 and CDR2: SGHDT, YYEEEE. CDR3 length equals 11 residues. TCRdb's copy holds only in-frame clones and misses some; the assay was immunoSEQ multiplex PCR. This sample has over 45,000 clones; 75% to 95% occur once, and the top ten carry 2.6%. Sequencing used PBMCs, obtained from a glioma patient treated with radiotherapy, temozolomide or both. This receptor was taken from a man in his forties or fifties with glioma. This chain joins TRBV5-6 and TRBJ2-1; D unclear. The DNA of the CDR3 is TGTGCCAGCAGCGAGTACAATGAGCAGTTCTTC. Encoded protein: CASSEYNEQFF.